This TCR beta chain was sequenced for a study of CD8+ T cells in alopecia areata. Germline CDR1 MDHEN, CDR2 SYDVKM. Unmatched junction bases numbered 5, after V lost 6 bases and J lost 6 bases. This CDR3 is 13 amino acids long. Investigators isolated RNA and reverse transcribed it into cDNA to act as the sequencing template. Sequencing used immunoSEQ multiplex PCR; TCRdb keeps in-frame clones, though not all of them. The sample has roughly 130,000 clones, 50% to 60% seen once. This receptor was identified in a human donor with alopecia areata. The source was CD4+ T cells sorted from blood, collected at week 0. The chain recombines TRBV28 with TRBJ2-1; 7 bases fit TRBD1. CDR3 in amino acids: CASRDRFGNEQFF. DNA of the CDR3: TGTGCCAGCAGGGACAGGTTCGGCAATGAGCAGTTCTTC. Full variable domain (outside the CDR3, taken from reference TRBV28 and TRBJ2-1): DVKVTQSSRYLVKRTGEKVFLECVQDMDHENMFWYRQDPGLGLRLIYFSYDVKMKEKGDIPEGYSVSREKKERFSLILESASTNQTSMYLCASRDRFGNEQFFGPGTRLTVL.